This T cell receptor (beta chain) emerged from a study of cytomegalovirus exposure and HLA in healthy donors. Study at large: In a previous analysis, more than 90 million unique TCR beta sequences were found from 150 million to 200 million T cells.

Study-level results: Later, an analysis found that common viral pathogens appeared to be linked with several of the most significant clusters.

Primers: 60 Vbeta forward and 13 Jbeta reverse. TCRdb's table, derived via immunoSEQ multiplex PCR, lists solely in-frame clones and lacks some. The sample shows about 140,000 clones, around 78% of them seen only once. To note about this clone: Its antigen remains unknown.

The CDR3 extends over 14 amino acids. CDR1 is GTSNPN and CDR2 is SVGIG in the germline V gene (reference sequence). V shed 1 base and J shed 3 bases, with 10 bases lying between them. This clonotype was sampled from a male donor in good health and CMV-seronegative. Sequenced: PBMCs. The gene calls are TRBV30 and TRBJ1-5; TRBD1 might be the D (6 bases). The CDR3 loop is CAWSGTADNQPQHF. CDR3 nucleotides: TGTGCCTGGAGTGGGACAGCCGACAATCAGCCCCAGCATTTT.